This is a list of T cell receptor beta chains from one sample in a study of blood T cell repertoires in COVID-19. Profiling relied on immunoSEQ multiplex PCR, and the TCRdb table lists in-frame clones only, not all of them. Of a few hundred thousand clones listed, approximately 85% are singletons. The source material was peripheral blood. The receptors shown here come from a man aged 50 to 60 who had recovered from COVID-19. Each CDR3 is given with its conserved first and last residue. Each record gives: J gene, V gene, D gene, clone size, CDR3 DNA, CDR3 protein. D genes are given only for firm matches. The size field is filled for only some rows; it gives once, few, many or a size class.

>TRBJ2-2|TRBV11-2|TRBD1|-
TGTGCCAGCAGCAATGTCTTCGGGACAGGGTTGACCGGGGAGCTGTTTTTT
CASSNVFGTGLTGELFF
>TRBJ2-6|TRBV24-1|-|-
TGTGCCACCAGTCTAGGGGGCTCTGGGGCCAACGTCCTGACTTTC
CATSLGGSGANVLTF
>TRBJ1-2|TRBV29-1|TRBD1|-
TGCAGCGTCCAAGAGACAGGGTTCACCTATGGCTACACCTTC
CSVQETGFTYGYTF
>TRBJ2-1|TRBV5-1|TRBD2|-
TGCGCCAGCAGCTTGCAAGGAACGGAAGGACTAGCGGGAGGGCCTTTCGGGGGTGAGCAGTTCTTC
CASSLQGTEGLAGGPFGGEQFF
>TRBJ1-1|TRBV30|-|-
TGTGCCTGGAGTGTGGACAGCATGAACACTGAAGCTTTCTTT
CAWSVDSMNTEAFF
>TRBJ2-1|TRBV5-1|-|-
TGCGCCAGCAGCTTCGGAGGGAGCTCCTACAATGAGCAGTTCTTC
CASSFGGSSYNEQFF
>TRBJ2-2|TRBV3-1/TRBV3-2|TRBD2|-
TGTGCCAGCGCCGCCGATTGGGGACTAGCGACCGGGGAGCTGTTTTTT
CASAADWGLATGELFF
>TRBJ2-1|TRBV27|-|few
TGTGCCAGCAGTTTACTCAGGGTCTACAATGAGCAGTTCTTC
CASSLLRVYNEQFF
>TRBJ2-1|TRBV14|TRBD2|-
TGTGCCAGCAGCCAATGGACGGGACTAGCTAACAATGAGCAGTTCTTC
CASSQWTGLANNEQFF
>TRBJ1-2|TRBV5-4|-|once
TGTGCCAGCAGCTTGCCGACCAGGGAAGGTTATGGCTACACCTTC
CASSLPTREGYGYTF
>TRBJ2-7|TRBV5-5|TRBD1|-
TGTGCCAGCAGCTTGGCAGGGACAGGGTTCGTGGGCGAGCAGTACTTC
CASSLAGTGFVGEQYF
>TRBJ1-1|TRBV9|-|-
TGTGCCAGCAGCGTATGGGCAGCGAACACTGAAGCTTTCTTT
CASSVWAANTEAFF
>TRBJ1-2|TRBV28|-|-
TGTGCCAGCAGTTTATTACCCGTTACCGGGGAGGGTGGCTACACCTTC
CASSLLPVTGEGGYTF
>TRBJ1-4|TRBV30|TRBD1|-
TGTGCCTGGAGTGTCAATAGGGGGCCTCCTAATGAAAAACTGTTTTTT
CAWSVNRGPPNEKLFF
>TRBJ2-3|TRBV5-1|-|-
TGCGCCAGCAGCCCAACAGGGACGGCTAGCACAGATACGCAGTATTTT
CASSPTGTASTDTQYF
>TRBJ2-5|TRBV18|-|-
TGTGCCAGCTCCATCCGGAGCGGGTTCAGTCAAGAGACCCAGTACTTC
CASSIRSGFSQETQYF
>TRBJ1-2|TRBV28|TRBD1|-
TGTGCCAGCAGTTTAACCCAGGGGGCGGAGTATGGCTACACCTTC
CASSLTQGAEYGYTF
>TRBJ1-1|TRBV7-9|TRBD1|-
TGTGCCAGCAGTCAAGGGACAGCCACTGAAGCTTTCTTT
CASSQGTATEAFF
>TRBJ2-5|TRBV24-1|-|-
TGTGCCACCAGTGATGGGGACACCAAGGAGACCCAGTACTTC
CATSDGDTKETQYF
>TRBJ1-1|TRBV2|TRBD1|-
TGTGCCAGCAGGAACGGACAGGGTGGGGGGACTGAAGCTTTCTTT
CASRNGQGGGTEAFF
>TRBJ2-7|TRBV5-5|TRBD2|-
TGTGCCAGCAGCTTTTCGATGGCGGGAGGCCTCTCCTACGAGCAGTACTTC
CASSFSMAGGLSYEQYF
>TRBJ1-5|TRBV5-1|TRBD1|-
TGCGCCAGCAGCTTGGGGGACAGTGATAGCAATCAGCCCCAGCATTTT
CASSLGDSDSNQPQHF
>TRBJ2-1|TRBV7-7|-|-
TGTGCCAGCAGTCCCATACCCGGGTCGTGGAATGAGCAGTTCTTC
CASSPIPGSWNEQFF
>TRBJ2-3|TRBV6-2/TRBV6-3|TRBD2|-
TGTGCCAGCAGCAAGCTGGGACTACACACAGATACGCAGTATTTT
CASSKLGLHTDTQYF
>TRBJ2-7|TRBV6-5|TRBD1|-
TGTGCCAGCAGTTACTCGGACAGGGTGAGAGAGCAGTACTTC
CASSYSDRVREQYF
>TRBJ2-3|TRBV5-1|TRBD2|-
TGCGCCAGCAGCTTTAGCGGGAGGGCCCCAGATACGCAGTATTTT
CASSFSGRAPDTQYF
>TRBJ2-1|TRBV5-1|TRBD2|-
TGCGCCAGCAGCTCGGGACCGACTAGCGGGATTGGTGAGCAGTTCTTC
CASSSGPTSGIGEQFF
>TRBJ1-3|TRBV6-5|-|-
TGTGCCACCTCCGAGCGAAGCTCTGGAAACACCATATATTTT
CATSERSSGNTIYF
>TRBJ1-5|TRBV19|-|-
TGTGCCAGTACCCAGGCACAGGGTCGTGTTCAGCCCCAGCATTTT
CASTQAQGRVQPQHF
>TRBJ1-6|TRBV3-1/TRBV3-2|TRBD1|many
TGTGCCAGCAGCCCACACAGGGGGAAAACCTCACCCCTCCACTTT
CASSPHRGKTSPLHF
>TRBJ1-1|TRBV19|-|-
TGTGCCAGTAGTATCGGGACACGGGGCATGAACACTGAAGCTTTCTTT
CASSIGTRGMNTEAFF
>TRBJ2-1|TRBV7-9|-|few
TGTGCCAGCCTAGGCACATCCAATGAGCAGTTCTTC
CASLGTSNEQFF
>TRBJ1-3|TRBV6-5|TRBD1|once
TGTGCCAGCAGGGGTTACAGGGGAGGTGGAAACACCATATATTTT
CASRGYRGGGNTIYF
>TRBJ1-2|TRBV28|-|-
TGTGCCAGCCAGCGCGCGGACAGAATCTATGGCTACACCTTC
CASQRADRIYGYTF
>TRBJ2-7|TRBV7-4|-|-
TGTGCCAGGAAACTGGGGGGTTCCTACGAGCAGTACTTC
CARKLGGSYEQYF
>TRBJ2-3|TRBV5-1|-|-
TGCGCCAGCAGCTCAGGGGCCGGGACCCCAGATACGCAGTATTTT
CASSSGAGTPDTQYF
>TRBJ2-1|TRBV3-1/TRBV3-2|TRBD1|-
TGTGCCAGCAGCCAAGCGCGACAGGGCCAGGGTGAGCAGTTCTTC
CASSQARQGQGEQFF
>TRBJ2-3|TRBV19|TRBD1|few
TGTGCCAGTAGTTCCGGGACAGGGGACACAGATACGCAGTATTTT
CASSSGTGDTDTQYF
>TRBJ2-3|TRBV7-2|-|-
TGTGCCAGCAGCTGGGGTTGGTCCGGACAGAGGCCCATCACAGATACGCAGTATTTT
CASSWGWSGQRPITDTQYF
>TRBJ2-7|TRBV10-1|TRBD1|-
TGCGCCAGCAGCCGGGGACAGGGGGCGTCCTACGAGCAGTACTTC
CASSRGQGASYEQYF
>TRBJ2-7|TRBV28|-|-
TGTGCCAGCAAAAGGGGTAGCTTCTCCTACGAGCAGTACTTC
CASKRGSFSYEQYF
>TRBJ2-7|TRBV7-9|-|-
TGTGCCAGCCGACAAACCGGGACTGGCTTAGACGAGCAGTACTTC
CASRQTGTGLDEQYF
>TRBJ2-1|TRBV1|-|-
TGCACCAGCAGCCAAGATCTTGTGGTAGCGGGAGAGTTTACCAGGGGCAATGAGCAGTTCTTC
CTSSQDLVVAGEFTRGNEQFF
>TRBJ2-1|TRBV5-1|-|-
TGCGCCAGCAGCTTGGGGCACAGGGCTACCTACAATGAGCAGTTCTTC
CASSLGHRATYNEQFF
>TRBJ1-5|TRBV4-1|TRBD1|-
TGCGCCAGCAGCTGGGGACAGGGGGGGCAGCCCCAGCATTTT
CASSWGQGGQPQHF
>TRBJ1-2|TRBV29-1|-|-
TGCAGCGTTGAAGGCAAGCCTTATGGCTACACCTTC
CSVEGKPYGYTF
>TRBJ2-2|TRBV11-2|TRBD2|-
TGTGCCAGCAGCTCTAGCGGGAGCGTCACCGGGGAGCTGTTTTTT
CASSSSGSVTGELFF
>TRBJ2-1|TRBV21-1|-|-
TGTGCCAGCAGCAAATTCCGCCTAGCGGGAGCACGTTGTCGGGGGCAGTTCTTC
CASSKFRLAGARCRGQFF
>TRBJ2-1|TRBV14|TRBD2|-
TGTGCCAGCAGCCAAGAAGTTAGCGGGACACTGTCCTACAATGAGCAGTTCTTC
CASSQEVSGTLSYNEQFF
>TRBJ2-7|TRBV5-1|TRBD1|-
TGCGCCAGCAGCCCCGGGGACAGTCCCTACGAGCAGTACTTC
CASSPGDSPYEQYF
>TRBJ2-4|TRBV5-4|-|-
TGTGCCAGCAGCTTGGAGTCGGGAAGAGGCAAAAACATTCAGTACTTC
CASSLESGRGKNIQYF
>TRBJ2-7|TRBV27|TRBD2|few
TGTGCCAGCAGTTTTGGAAGCGGGAGCGCGTATCCCTCCTACGAGCAGTACTTC
CASSFGSGSAYPSYEQYF
>TRBJ2-5|TRBV28|-|-
TGTGCCAGCAGGCCGGGGGTGGAGACCCAGTACTTC
CASRPGVETQYF
>TRBJ2-7|TRBV28|-|-
TGTGCCAGCAGTCATTACGAGCAGTACTTC
CASSHYEQYF
>TRBJ2-1|TRBV5-1|-|-
TGCGCCAGCAGGCTTCGACCTTCCGGGGGTTCCTACAATGAGCAGTTCTTC
CASRLRPSGGSYNEQFF